This T cell receptor beta chain was captured in a study of identical twins (dated by TCRdb to about 2016). In terms of the full investigation: To test whether fetal clonotypes persist, this study deep-sequenced TCR alpha and beta repertoires from monozygotic twins, from unrelated adults of various ages, and from cord blood. To rule out contamination, replicate twin experiments were performed at different times with different library preparation protocols.

Only healthy Caucasian donors were included. Three pairs of female monozygotic twins, all aged roughly 18 to 29 years, were included in the twin cohort. CD4+ and CD8+ T cell populations were isolated with positive isolation kits from Invitrogen. Study-wide findings and limitations: Because the same donors could not be followed over many years, conclusions were based on cross-sectional statistical analysis. Compared with coincidental sharing between unrelated individuals, an excess of low generation-probability sequences was observed among out-of-frame TCR alpha sequences shared between twins. Recombination models systematically underestimated out-of-frame TCR alpha sharing in monozygotic twins but agreed with sharing between unrelated individuals. The excess sharing between twins in beta out-of-frame sequences was weaker because fewer shared sequences reduced the signal-to-noise ratio. Invariant T cells such as MAIT and iNKT could partly confound zero-insertion analyses, though diverse VJ usage argued against this for most clonotypes. Fewer insertions were carried by abundant cord blood beta clonotypes, a similar but weaker trend appeared in young adult naive repertoires, and no such trend appeared in memory repertoires.

The CDR3 contains 15 residues, cysteine and phenylalanine counted. Here the CDR3 DNA is all that survives: 45 bases in frame from base 1. Per the germline V gene, SQVTM is the CDR1 and ANQGSEA is the CDR2. Comment on this clonotype: The clone's antigen remains unknown. Base qualities are not at hand, and no much larger clone is one base apart.

Libraries were made using 5' RACE. This sample was sequenced with an Illumina HiSeq 2000. Template switching added a universal primer binding site, and the final cDNA carried a unique molecular identifier that allowed TCR cDNA molecules to be counted accurately. Specific primers in the conserved constant-segment region were used to synthesize first-strand cDNA for the TCR alpha and beta chains. Each cDNA library was double barcoded, with a SMART-Mk sample barcode plus Illumina barcodes, to control for contamination. TruSeq adapter sequences and Illumina sample barcodes were added in two successive PCR steps. Sequencing of the TCR alpha and beta cDNA libraries was done on the Illumina HiSeq platform using custom primers. Per the original workflow: Raw reads were processed with MiGEC to extract unique molecular identifiers, and MiXCR was used to determine CDR3 positions. Recombination models were inferred per individual with the repgenHMM and IGoR tools using an EM algorithm. The tcR package in R was used for shared clonotype analysis, with sharing normalized by the product of cloneset sizes. Out-of-frame nonproductive sequences were analyzed to study raw recombination free of thymic and clonal selection effects. TCRdb cleaned the public reads at Q25 with fastp, built clones with MiXCR and kept in-frame beta chains. Each record represents a unique CDR3 protein, reported with the most common genes and DNA among its rows. These V and J calls rely on TCRdb rather than the paper's analysis. In all, the sample holds about 520,000 distinct CDR3 sequences, and 22% of those were seen once. The ten biggest clones cover about 0.99% of the sample.

These same data were also listed under a study on T cells expressing NK-cell markers. That second publication adds: In sorted CD3+CD56+NKG2C+, CD3+CD56+NKG2C- and CD3+CD56-NKG2C+ T-cell subsets from eight donors, TCR beta-chain repertoires were profiled. Seven of the eight sequenced donors were HCMV-seropositive and one was HCMV-seronegative. In several experiments an anti-gammadeltaTCR antibody was added to restrict sorting to alphabetaTCR-expressing T cells. For six donors, the dominant CD3+CD56+NKG2C+ clonotypes were among the top 10 CD8+ clonotypes and accounted for about 1.0-8% of CD8+ T cells. Those dominant clonotypes were again the most abundant among CD3+CD56-NKG2C+ cells in a few donors, at about 25-65%. Whether the expanded NKG2C-expressing T cell clones were specific for HCMV antigens was left unclear. The study sequenced eight donors, all healthy volunteers chosen at random: three men and five women. HCMV serostatus was determined by detecting HCMV-specific IgG in serum with a commercial ELISA kit. MIGEC was used to demultiplex reads and group the reads by UMI, and MiTCR was used to assemble and quantify clonotypes. To remove erroneous sequences, TCR cDNA sequences were retained only when supported by two or more reads. The tcR package was used for downstream repertoire analysis, and clonotypes were matched between fractions using CDR3 nucleotide sequence together with V segment. VDJmatch was used to annotate antigen specificity against VDJdb, with one amino acid substitution allowed in CDR3.

Recombination connected TRBV29-1 to TRBJ2-6; perhaps TRBD1 is the D gene, with 5 bases matching. The clonotype originates from a young woman in good health. Sequencing was carried out using CD4+ T cells sorted from blood. The nucleotides read TGCAGTGTGACAGCCTCCTTCTCTGGGGCCAACGTCCTGACTTTC. This codes for CSVTASFSGANVLTF.